These 19 T cell receptor beta chains were all obtained from the same sample, sequenced in a study of blood T cell repertoires in COVID-19. Method: immunoSEQ multiplex PCR; TCRdb's copy keeps in-frame clones and lacks some. The sample records about 300,000 clones, approximately 90% being singletons. The sample was peripheral blood. The receptor source for this set is a woman in her forties or fifties with COVID-19, enrolled during active disease.

Only a few counts were recorded for this clone. The CDR3 reads CASSGFRDRGSYEQYF. CDR3 sequence (DNA): TGTGCCAGTAGTGGCTTCCGGGACAGGGGTTCCTACGAGCAGTACTTC. V is TRBV19 and J is TRBJ2-7; 10 nucleotides agree with TRBD1. J was trimmed by 1 base and V by 5 bases; bases with no gene match: 8. CDR3 length: 16 residues. Germline CDR1 reads LNHDA; CDR2 reads SQIVND (reference sequence).

The CDR3 coding sequence is TGTGCCAGCAGACTCCGGGACTACACTCTCTCCTACAATGAGCAGTTCTTC. It encodes CASRLRDYTLSYNEQFF. The gene calls are TRBV7-2 and TRBJ2-1; TRBD2 matches 7 bases. This CDR3 contains 17 residues. J was trimmed by 0 bases and V by 6 bases; bases with no gene match: 11. The germline gives CDR1 SGHTA, CDR2 FQGNSA.

This chain uses TRBV5-1 with TRBJ2-6; perhaps TRBD1 as D (6 bases). Trimming pared 2 bases from V and 0 bases from J, leaving 24 bases between. CDR3 length equals 21 residues. Germline V gene lookup returns CDR1 SGHRS and CDR2 YFSETQ. CDR3 in amino acids: CASSLLFQGPSDHSGANVLTF. The CDR3 DNA reads TGCGCCAGCAGCTTACTTTTCCAGGGGCCCTCGGACCACTCTGGGGCCAACGTCCTGACTTTC.

V gene TRBV12-3 or TRBV12-4 combines with J gene TRBJ1-2; D is unclear. The CDR3 contains 12 residues. V lost 5 bases and J 7 bases, leaving 11 bases between the germline ends. Written as DNA, the CDR3 is TGTGCCAGCAGTCCCGGACTGGGTGGCTACACCTTC. Translation gives CASSPGLGGYTF.

The CDR3 sequence is CASSRTSTGDFDGYTF. The CDR3 DNA reads TGCGCCAGCAGCCGGACCTCAACAGGGGATTTCGATGGCTACACCTTC. The V gene is TRBV5-1, the J gene TRBJ1-2, with TRBD1 matching over 7 bases. V shed 4 bases and J 6 bases; nucleotides not matched to a gene: 15. CDR1 and CDR2 (germline): SGHRS, YFSETQ. This CDR3 has 16 residues.

The V call is TRBV18, the J call TRBJ2-7, with 10 bases matching TRBD1. CDR1 and CDR2 (germline): KGHSH, LQKENI. The CDR3 sequence is 15 residues long. Losses at the gene ends were 3 bases for V and 5 bases for J; bases not matched to a gene: 7. CDR3 amino acids: CASSPGTGVANEQYF. For the CDR3, the DNA is TGTGCCAGCTCACCCGGGACAGGGGTGGCGAACGAGCAGTACTTC.

The J gene is TRBJ2-1, the V gene TRBV7-8; possibly TRBD2 for D (5 bases). Germline-derived CDR1 and CDR2 are SGHVS and FQNEAQ. This CDR3 spans 14 amino acids. Deletions cut 5 bases from V and 7 bases from J, with 15 bases between. CDR3 DNA sequence: TGTGCCAGCAGCGATATAGGAGGACCGAATGAGCAGTTCTTC. Translation gives CASSDIGGPNEQFF. Variable domain in full (rest from reference TRBV7-8 and TRBJ2-1): GAGVSQSPRYKVAKRGQDVALRCDPISGHVSLFWYQQALGQGPEFLTYFQNEAQLDKSGLPSDRFFAERPEGSVSTLKIQRTQQEDSAVYLCASSDIGGPNEQFFGPGTRLTVL.

The chain has TRBV5-8 and TRBJ2-7, with TRBD2 matching 7 bases. CDR3 size: 17 residues. Germline V lookup: CDR1 SGHTS, CDR2 YDEGEE. Trimming at V came to 7 bases and at J to 4 bases, leaving 20 bases not matched to a gene. In DNA, the CDR3 is TGTGCCAGCGGCCCCGGGCGGGAGTTCGTCCTTTCTTACGAGCAGTACTTC. This gives the protein CASGPGREFVLSYEQYF.

The chain is built from TRBV6-6 and TRBJ2-5; 9 bases align to TRBD1. The CDR3 length is 14 residues. CDR1 is MNHNY and CDR2 is SVGAGI in the germline V gene (reference sequence). V shed 5 bases and J 5 bases; nucleotides not matched to a gene: 6. For the CDR3, the DNA is TGTGCCAGCAGTCAGGACAGGGGTATTGAGACCCAGTACTTC. Its protein product is CASSQDRGIETQYF.

The chain links TRBV24-1 to TRBJ2-3; D might be TRBD1 (6 bases). This CDR3 is 12 amino acids long. V was cut by 4 bases and J by 11 bases, with 12 bases left in between. Per the germline V gene, CDR1 is KGHDR and CDR2 is SFDVKD. In DNA form, the CDR3 reads TGTGCCACCAGTGACTTAGGGGGTCAGCAGTATTTT. Encoded protein: CATSDLGGQQYF.

The rearrangement joins TRBV4-2 to TRBJ1-1; D gene unclear. Germline V CDR1 and CDR2: LGHNA, YNFKEQ. The germline V and J ends were trimmed by 4 bases and 2 bases, with 14 bases remaining between them. CDR3 length: 15 residues. In DNA, the CDR3 is TGTGCCAGCAGCCCCCGAGGGCAGACCAACACTGAAGCTTTCTTT. Residues: CASSPRGQTNTEAFF.

Of note for this clone: Other DNA sequences in this specimen translate into the identical CDR3. This rearrangement joins TRBV5-1 to TRBJ2-1, with 8 bases fitting TRBD2. CDR3 length: 16 amino acids. Germline CDR1 is SGHRS and CDR2 is YFSETQ. Trimming took 1 base from V and 0 from J; bases not matched to a gene: 3. CDR3 coding DNA: TGCGCCAGCAGCTTGACAAGCGGGAGCTCCTACAATGAGCAGTTCTTC. Protein product: CASSLTSGSSYNEQFF.

The V and J genes are TRBV7-3 and TRBJ2-5, with D possibly TRBD2 on 5 matching bases. Germline V gene lookup returns CDR1 SGHTA and CDR2 FQGTGA. The CDR3 has 14 residues. V lost 5 bases and J lost 5, with 15 bases in between. The CDR3 DNA is TGTGCCAGCAGCCAAAAGGGAGATCGCGAGACCCAGTACTTC. Translation: CASSQKGDRETQYF. Variable domain in full (rest from reference TRBV7-3 and TRBJ2-5): GAGVSQTPSNKVTEKGKYVELRCDPISGHTALYWYRQSLGQGPEFLIYFQGTGAADDSGLPNDRFFAVRPEGSVSTLKIQRTERGDSAVYLCASSQKGDRETQYFGPGTRLLVL.

A few counts support this clone. The chain uses TRBV11-3 and TRBJ1-1; D not certain. Germline V gives CDR1 SGHNT, CDR2 YENEEA. The V end lost 5 bases, the J end lost 2 bases, and 12 bases lay between the germline ends. This CDR3 spans 14 amino acids. CDR3 sequence: CASSKKLHNTEAFF. The CDR3 DNA is TGTGCCAGCAGCAAGAAGCTGCACAACACTGAAGCTTTCTTT.

The V gene is TRBV12-3 or TRBV12-4, the J gene TRBJ2-2, with D possibly being TRBD1 (5 bases). V was cut by 7 bases and J by 4 bases, with 10 bases left in between. This CDR3 has 13 amino acids. CDR3 bases: TGTGCCAGCACCGCGCAGGGCACCGGGGAGCTGTTTTTT. This gives the protein CASTAQGTGELFF.

This clone appeared once. The V call is TRBV27, the J call TRBJ1-5; tentative D call: TRBD1 (6 bases). CDR3 length: 15 residues. V was cut by 3 bases and J by 4 bases, with 13 bases left in between. CDR1 MNHEY and CDR2 SMNVEV come from the germline V gene (reference sequence). CDR3: CASSLGQGMNQPQHF. The CDR3 region has the DNA TGTGCCAGCAGTTTGGGGCAGGGGATGAATCAGCCCCAGCATTTT.

This chain connects TRBV29-1 to TRBJ2-2; D is uncertain. CDR1 and CDR2 (germline): SQVTM, ANQGSEA. V was clipped by 5 bases and J by 4 bases, with 8 bases between them. The CDR3 consists of 12 residues. CDR3 nucleotides: TGCAGCGTTTCCAGGTCCACCGGGGAGCTGTTTTTT. Translation gives CSVSRSTGELFF.

The J gene is TRBJ1-6, the V gene TRBV4-3; D gene unclear. From germline, CDR1 is LGHNA and CDR2 YSLEER. The V and J ends lost 0 bases and 0 bases respectively, with 12 bases between them. The CDR3 loop spans 18 amino acids. The CDR3 DNA follows: TGCGCCAGCAGCCAAGAATGGTCAGTAAGCTCCTATAATTCACCCCTCCACTTT. It encodes CASSQEWSVSSYNSPLHF.

The chain carries TRBV14 and TRBJ2-1, with TRBD2 matching 7 bases. CDR1 and CDR2 from the germline V gene are SGHDN and FVKESK. With 4 bases clipped from V and 8 bases from J, the junction kept 11 bases outside the gene matches. The CDR3 spans 15 residues. CDR3 coding DNA: TGTGCCAGCAGCCCTGGACTAGGGTTTATGGATGAGCAGTTCTTC. Protein sequence: CASSPGLGFMDEQFF.